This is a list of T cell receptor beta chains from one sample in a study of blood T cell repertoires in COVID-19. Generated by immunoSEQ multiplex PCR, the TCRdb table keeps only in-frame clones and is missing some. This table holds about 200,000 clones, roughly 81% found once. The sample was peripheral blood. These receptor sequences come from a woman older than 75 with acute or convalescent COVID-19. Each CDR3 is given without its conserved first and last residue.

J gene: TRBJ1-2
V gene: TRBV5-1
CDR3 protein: ASSLGLGQGPNYGYT

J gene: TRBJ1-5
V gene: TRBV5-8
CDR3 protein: ASSWTGVDQPQH

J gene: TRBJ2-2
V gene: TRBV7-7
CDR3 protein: ASSLKSAYTGELF

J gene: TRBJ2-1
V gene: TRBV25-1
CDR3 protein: ASSEEGQGANNEQF

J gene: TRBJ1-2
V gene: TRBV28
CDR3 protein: ASSYPRTGGYGYT

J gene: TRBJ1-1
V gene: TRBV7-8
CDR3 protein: ASSLLRAITEAF

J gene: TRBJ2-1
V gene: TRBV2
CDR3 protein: ASTGEISVEQF

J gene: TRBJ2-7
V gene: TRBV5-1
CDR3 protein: ASSSNFYEQY

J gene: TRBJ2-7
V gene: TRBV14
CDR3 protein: ASSHGTSYEQY

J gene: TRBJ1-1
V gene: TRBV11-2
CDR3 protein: ASSRKQGATEAF

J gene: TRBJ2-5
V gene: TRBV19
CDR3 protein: ASSIVRGQGAEETQY

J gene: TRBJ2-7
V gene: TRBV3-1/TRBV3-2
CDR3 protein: ASSQAGLATYEQY

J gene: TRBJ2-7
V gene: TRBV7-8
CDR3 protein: ASSSYLAGATNPYEQY

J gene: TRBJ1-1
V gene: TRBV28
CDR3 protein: ASSLETGKMNTEAF

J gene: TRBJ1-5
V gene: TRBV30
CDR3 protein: AWARTNSNQPQH

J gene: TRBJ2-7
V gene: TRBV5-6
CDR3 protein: ASSPTGGYEQY

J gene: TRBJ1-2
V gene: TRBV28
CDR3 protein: ASSFQGATSYGYT

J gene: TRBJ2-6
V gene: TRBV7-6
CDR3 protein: ASSSDNRAFLSGANVLT

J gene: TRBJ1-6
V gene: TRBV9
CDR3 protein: ASSVTQGNHNSPLH

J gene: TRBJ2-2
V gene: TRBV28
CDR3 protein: ASSTPGLAGAQHAGELF

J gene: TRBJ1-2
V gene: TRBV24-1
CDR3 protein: ATSDPGQGANYGYT

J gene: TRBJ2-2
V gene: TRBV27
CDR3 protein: ASSTPGLAGNTGELF

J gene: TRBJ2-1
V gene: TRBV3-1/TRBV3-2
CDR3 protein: ASSLLAGGPYNEQF

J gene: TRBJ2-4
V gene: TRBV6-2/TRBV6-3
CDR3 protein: ASSSGETSVGIQY

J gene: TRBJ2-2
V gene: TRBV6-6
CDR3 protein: ASRRTATNTGELF

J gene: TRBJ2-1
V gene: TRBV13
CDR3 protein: ASRMISGDNEQF

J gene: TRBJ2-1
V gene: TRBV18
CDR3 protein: ASSRGISGGYNEQF

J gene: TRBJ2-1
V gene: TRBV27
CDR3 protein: ASSSTGKGYNEQF

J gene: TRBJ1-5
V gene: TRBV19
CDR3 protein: ASRRRVAQPQH

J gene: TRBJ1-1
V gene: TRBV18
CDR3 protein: ASSPTATNTEAF

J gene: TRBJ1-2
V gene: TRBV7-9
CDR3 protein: ASSLFLRGHYGYT

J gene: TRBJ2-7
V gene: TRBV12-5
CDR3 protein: ASGLYGTYVEQY

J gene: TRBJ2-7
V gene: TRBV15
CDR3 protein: ATSSGTSYEQY

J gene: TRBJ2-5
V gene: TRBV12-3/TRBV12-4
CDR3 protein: ASSFMFQETQY

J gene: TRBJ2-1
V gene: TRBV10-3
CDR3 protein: AIREGPSGWNEQF

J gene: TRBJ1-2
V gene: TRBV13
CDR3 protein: ASSLRLSRGYT

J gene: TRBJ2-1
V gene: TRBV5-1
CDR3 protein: ASSSIGYKRSSSYNEQF

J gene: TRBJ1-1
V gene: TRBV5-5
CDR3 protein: ASSYSRRSTGAYTEAF

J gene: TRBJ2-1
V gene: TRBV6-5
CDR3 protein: ASSSRTSGTYNEQF

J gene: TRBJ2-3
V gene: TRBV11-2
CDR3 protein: ASSLTGDSTDTQY

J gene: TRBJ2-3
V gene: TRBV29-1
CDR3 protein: SVEGKGHTDTQY

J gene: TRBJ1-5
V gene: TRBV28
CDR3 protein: ASTLYRYSNQPQH

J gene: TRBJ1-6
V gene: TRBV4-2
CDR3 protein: ASSQAGISPLH

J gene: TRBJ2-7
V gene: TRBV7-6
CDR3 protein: ASSFGQGQTYEQY

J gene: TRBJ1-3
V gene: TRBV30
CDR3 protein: AWSVRTGAGNTIY

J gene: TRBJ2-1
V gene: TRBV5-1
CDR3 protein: ASSLQGASSYNEQF